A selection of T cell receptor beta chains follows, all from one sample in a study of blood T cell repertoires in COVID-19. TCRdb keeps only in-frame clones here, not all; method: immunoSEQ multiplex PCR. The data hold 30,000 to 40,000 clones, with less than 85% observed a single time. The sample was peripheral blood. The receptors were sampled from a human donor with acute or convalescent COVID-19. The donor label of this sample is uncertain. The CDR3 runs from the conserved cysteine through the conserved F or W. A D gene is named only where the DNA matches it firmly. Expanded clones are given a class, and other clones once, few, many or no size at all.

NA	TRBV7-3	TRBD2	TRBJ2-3	TGTGCCAGCAGCCGGAGCGGGGGGCGGTCGATGGATACGCAGTATTTT	CASSRSGGRSMDTQYF
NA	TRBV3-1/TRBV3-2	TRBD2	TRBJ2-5	TGTGCCAGCAGCCAAGAATACGTGTCTAGCGGAGAGACCCAGTACTTC	CASSQEYVSSGETQYF
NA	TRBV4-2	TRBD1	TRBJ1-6	TGTGCCAGCAGCCAAGGAGGGACAGGGGGGTCCTATAATTCACCCCTCCACTTT	CASSQGGTGGSYNSPLHF
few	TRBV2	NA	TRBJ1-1	TGTGCCAGCATCGGACAGATGAACACTGAAGCTTTCTTT	CASIGQMNTEAFF
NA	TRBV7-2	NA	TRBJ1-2	TGTGCCAGCAGCTATCGACAAATCTATGGCTACACCTTC	CASSYRQIYGYTF
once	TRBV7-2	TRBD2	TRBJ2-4	TGTGCCAGCAGCTCGAGACTAGCCTTGGTGAACATTCAGTACTTC	CASSSRLALVNIQYF
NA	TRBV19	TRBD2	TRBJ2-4	TGTGCCAGTAGTACTCCTACAGCGGGAGGAGGAAACATTCAGTACTTC	CASSTPTAGGGNIQYF
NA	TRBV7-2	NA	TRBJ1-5	TGTGCCAGCAGCTTAATCTCTATTCAGCCCCAGCATTTT	CASSLISIQPQHF
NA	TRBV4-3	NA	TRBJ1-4	TGCGCCGGCAGCCAAGAGTCCGGGGGTTGGGAAAAACTGTTTTTT	CAGSQESGGWEKLFF
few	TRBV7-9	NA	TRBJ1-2	TGTGCCAGCAGCTTATTCGATTCCGGGACTAACTATGGCTACACCTTC	CASSLFDSGTNYGYTF
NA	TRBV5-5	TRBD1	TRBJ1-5	TGTGCCAGCAGCCTACGACAGGGGGCAAGCAATCAGCCCCAGCATTTT	CASSLRQGASNQPQHF
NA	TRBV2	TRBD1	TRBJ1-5	TGTGCCAGCAGTGCCGGACAGGGTAGCAATCAGCCCCAGCATTTT	CASSAGQGSNQPQHF
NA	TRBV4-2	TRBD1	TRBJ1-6	TGTGCCAGCAGCCAAGATCCGGGACAGATTAATTCACCCCTCCACTTT	CASSQDPGQINSPLHF
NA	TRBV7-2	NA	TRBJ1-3	TGTGCCAGCAGCTCACAGATCTCTGGAAACACCATATATTTT	CASSSQISGNTIYF
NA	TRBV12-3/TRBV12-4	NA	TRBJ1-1	TGTGCCAGCAGTTTATCTGGGGGGACTGAAGCTTTCTTT	CASSLSGGTEAFF
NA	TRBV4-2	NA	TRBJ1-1	TGTGCCAGCAGCCAAGAATGGGCCCGAGAAGCTTTCTTT	CASSQEWAREAFF
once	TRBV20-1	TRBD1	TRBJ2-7	TGCAGTGCTAGAGGAGGGGGCAGGGATGTCTTC	CSARGGGRDVF
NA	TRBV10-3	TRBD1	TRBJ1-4	TGTGCCATCAGTGGGACAGGGGCTAATGAAAAACTGTTTTTT	CAISGTGANEKLFF
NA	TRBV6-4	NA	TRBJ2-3	TGTGCCAGCAGTGACTCGTGGGGTACGGGGAATCGCACAGATACGCAGTATTTT	CASSDSWGTGNRTDTQYF
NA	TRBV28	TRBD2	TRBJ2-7	TGTGCCAGCTGTGCGGGGGGGCATATGGACGAGCAGTACTTC	CASCAGGHMDEQYF
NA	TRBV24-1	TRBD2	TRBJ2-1	TGTGCCACCAGTGACTCCGGGACTAGCGGGATACAGGAGCAGTTCTTC	CATSDSGTSGIQEQFF
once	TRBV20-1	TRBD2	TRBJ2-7	TGCAGTGCTAGTCTCCGGGGGGGCGCCTACGAGCAGTACTTC	CSASLRGGAYEQYF
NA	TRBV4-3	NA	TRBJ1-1	TGCGCCAGCAGCCAAGGAGAGAACACTGAAGCTTTCTTT	CASSQGENTEAFF
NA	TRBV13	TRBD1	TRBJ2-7	TGTGCCAGCAGCGAGGGACAGGTTCCCTACGAGCAGTACTTC	CASSEGQVPYEQYF
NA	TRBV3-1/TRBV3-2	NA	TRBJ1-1	TGTGCCAGCAGCCAAGAGGGACACATGAACACTGAAGCTTTCTTT	CASSQEGHMNTEAFF
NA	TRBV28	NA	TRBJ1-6	TGTGCCAGCAGAGGAGGTTCACGTTCACCCCTCCACTTT	CASRGGSRSPLHF
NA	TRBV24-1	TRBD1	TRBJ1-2	TGTGCCACCAGTGATAGGACAGGTGGCTACACCTTC	CATSDRTGGYTF
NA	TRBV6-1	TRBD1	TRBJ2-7	TGTGCCAGCAGTGAAGGGCCGGGACAGACCTACGAGCAGTACTTC	CASSEGPGQTYEQYF
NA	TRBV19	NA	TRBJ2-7	TGTGCCAGTAGTACAACCCCAGGAGGGGCTGGCGAGCAGTACTTC	CASSTTPGGAGEQYF
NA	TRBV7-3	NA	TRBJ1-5	TGTGCCAGCAGCCCCTTTTGCCTAGGAAGGTGGAGGGTCAATCAGCCCCAGCATTTT	CASSPFCLGRWRVNQPQHF
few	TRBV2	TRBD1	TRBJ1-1	TGTGCCAGCATAACAGGGACAGGGGGTTTTTTTAACACTGAAGCTTTCTTT	CASITGTGGFFNTEAFF
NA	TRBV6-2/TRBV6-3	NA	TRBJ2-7	TGTGCCAGCAGTTACCCGGACAATTCCTACGAGCAGTACTTC	CASSYPDNSYEQYF
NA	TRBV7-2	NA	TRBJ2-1	TGTGCCAGCAGCTTAGCTCCGGCAGGAGGTTTAGGGCGGAATGAGCAGTTCTTC	CASSLAPAGGLGRNEQFF
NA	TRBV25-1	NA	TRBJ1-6	TGTGCCAGCAGTGAAGAAACACAGGGTTCCCCCTATAATTCACCCCTCCACTTT	CASSEETQGSPYNSPLHF
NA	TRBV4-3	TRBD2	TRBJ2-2	TGCGCCAGCAGCCAAGATTATAGCGGGAGAAGGGACCGCTCCGGGGAGCTGTTTTTT	CASSQDYSGRRDRSGELFF
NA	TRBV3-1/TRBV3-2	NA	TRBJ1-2	TGTGCCAGCGGTGCGGGGGACCGGGGCTACACCTTC	CASGAGDRGYTF
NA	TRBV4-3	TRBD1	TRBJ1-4	TGCGCCAGCAGCCAGGGACAGAGAGATGAAAAACTGTTTTTT	CASSQGQRDEKLFF
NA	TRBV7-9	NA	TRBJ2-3	TGTGCCAGCATTATGACAGGGAGGTCGACAGATACGCAGTATTTT	CASIMTGRSTDTQYF
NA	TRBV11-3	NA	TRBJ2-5	TGTGCCAGCAGCCGTCAAGAGACCCAGTACTTC	CASSRQETQYF
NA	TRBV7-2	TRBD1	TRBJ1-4	TGTGCCAGCAGCTTAAGGGGGCTTTCGACTAATGAAAAACTGTTTTTT	CASSLRGLSTNEKLFF
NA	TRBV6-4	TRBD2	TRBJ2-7	TGTGCCAGCTTAGGACTAGCGTACTTC	CASLGLAYF
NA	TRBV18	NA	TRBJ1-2	TGTGCCAGCTCACCAGACAGATTCAACTATGGCTACACCTTC	CASSPDRFNYGYTF
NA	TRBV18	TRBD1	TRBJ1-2	TGTGCCAGCTCACCGGGGGGACAGACCTATGGCTACACCTTC	CASSPGGQTYGYTF
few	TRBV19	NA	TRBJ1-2	TGTGCCAGTAGTATCCCGGAGGGTCTCTATGGCTACACCTTC	CASSIPEGLYGYTF
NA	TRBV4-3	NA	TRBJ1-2	TGCGCCAGCAGCCAAGGAGAGGGAGGGTCTGGTGGCTACACCTTC	CASSQGEGGSGGYTF
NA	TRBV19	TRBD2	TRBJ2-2	TGTGCCAGTACCGGCCAGGGAGGGACCGGGGAGCTGTTTTTT	CASTGQGGTGELFF
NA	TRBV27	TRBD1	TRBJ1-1	TGTGCCAGCAATCAACAGGGGGGAACTGAAGCTTTCTTT	CASNQQGGTEAFF
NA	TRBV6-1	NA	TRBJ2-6	TGTGCCAGCAGTGAAGCTAGTGCTGGGGCCAACGTCCTGACTTTC	CASSEASAGANVLTF
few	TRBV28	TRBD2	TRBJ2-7	TGTGCCAGCAGTATACAAACTAGCGGGGGGGGAAGCGAGCAGTACTTC	CASSIQTSGGGSEQYF
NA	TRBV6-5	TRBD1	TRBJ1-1	TGTGCCAGCACTCTGACAGGGAAGACTGAAGCTTTCTTT	CASTLTGKTEAFF
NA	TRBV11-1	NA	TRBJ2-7	TGTGCCAGCAGCCTGACTGAATACGAGCAGTACTTC	CASSLTEYEQYF
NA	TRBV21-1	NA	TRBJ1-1	TGTGCCAGCGTCCCGGTACAGGGGGCCACTGAAGCTTTCTTT	CASVPVQGATEAFF
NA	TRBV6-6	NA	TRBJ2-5	TGTGCCAGCACCCATTTCCAAGAGACCCAGTACTTC	CASTHFQETQYF
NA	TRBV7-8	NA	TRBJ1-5	TGTGCCAGCAGCTCGTTACAGGATCAGCCCCAGCATTTT	CASSSLQDQPQHF
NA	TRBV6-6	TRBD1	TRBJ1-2	TGTGCCAGCAGTTACTCGGGGGACAGGGGGAGTGGCTACACCTTC	CASSYSGDRGSGYTF
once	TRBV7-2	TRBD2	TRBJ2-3	TGTGCCAGCAGCTTAGGACTAGCGGCCAACACAGATACGCAGTATTTT	CASSLGLAANTDTQYF
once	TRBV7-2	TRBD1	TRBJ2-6	TGTGCCAGCAGACAAGATCGGGACAGGGCGACGGGGGCCAACGTCCTGACTTTC	CASRQDRDRATGANVLTF